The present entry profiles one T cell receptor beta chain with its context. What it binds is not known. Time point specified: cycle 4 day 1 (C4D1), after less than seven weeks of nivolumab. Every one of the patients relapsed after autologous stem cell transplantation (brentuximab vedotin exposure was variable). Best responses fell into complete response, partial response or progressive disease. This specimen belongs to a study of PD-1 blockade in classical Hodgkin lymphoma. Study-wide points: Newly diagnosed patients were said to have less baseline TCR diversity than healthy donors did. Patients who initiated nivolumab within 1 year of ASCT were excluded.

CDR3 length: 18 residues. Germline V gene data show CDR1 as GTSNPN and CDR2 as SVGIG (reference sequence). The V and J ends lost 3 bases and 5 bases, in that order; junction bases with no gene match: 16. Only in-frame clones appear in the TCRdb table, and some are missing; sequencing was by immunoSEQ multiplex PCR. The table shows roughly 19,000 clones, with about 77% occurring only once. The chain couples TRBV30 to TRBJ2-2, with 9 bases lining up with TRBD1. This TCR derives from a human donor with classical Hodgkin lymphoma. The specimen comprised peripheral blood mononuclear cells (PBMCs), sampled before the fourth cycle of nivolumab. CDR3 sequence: CAWSRDRVPRSSTGELFF. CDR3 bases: TGTGCCTGGAGCCGGGACAGGGTCCCAAGGTCTTCTACCGGGGAGCTGTTTTTT. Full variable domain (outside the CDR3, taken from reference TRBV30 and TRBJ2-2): SQTIHQWPATLVQPVGSPLSLECTVEGTSNPNLYWYRQAAGRGLQLLFYSVGIGQISSEVPQNLSASRPQDRQFILSSKKLLLSDSGFYLCAWSRDRVPRSSTGELFFGEGSRLTVL.